This T cell receptor beta chain was identified in a study of T cell responses to AZD1222 COVID-19 vaccine. In the case of this clone: The target antigen is unknown.

Notes on the study in general: In the spike-specific TCR repertoire, nearly half reportedly target unmutated variant regions. Possibly, clonal diversity was underestimated; donors were largely white British and included more females. CD4 TCRs covered the whole spike, strongest at regions 160-218 and 743-854. Repertoires were sampled only after the peak T cell response.

Germline V gene sequence: CDR1 MNHEY, CDR2 SVGAGI. The CDR3 extends over 13 amino acids. Trimming took off 4 bases at V and 2 bases at J, with 8 bases between the two ends. Here immunoSEQ multiplex PCR was the method, and the copy in TCRdb shows in-frame clones only, minus some. Of roughly 120,000 clones detected, about 90% appear once; the ten largest clones hold around 8%. The source was peripheral blood, collected on day 0 of AZD1222 vaccination. This chain joins TRBV6-5 and TRBJ1-1; D is possibly TRBD1 (5 bases). The clonotype originates from an adult in good health. The CDR3 nucleotides are TGTGCCAGCAGTTGGGACTCCAACACTGAAGCTTTCTTT. Protein product: CASSWDSNTEAFF.